This entry lists 14 T cell receptor beta chains sequenced from one sample in a study of metastatic and nonmetastatic thyroid tumors. Nobody among the patients had been given any treatment before thyroid surgery. TCRdb re-clonotyped the PCR reads via MiXCR. The sample lists some 28,000 clones, around a quarter occurring once. Sequencing was performed on blood. The receptors come from a female donor with papillary thyroid cancer or a benign thyroid nodule (not recorded which). Some clones in this sample may be carry-over from other donors' samples.

This clone was detected many times. At the DNA level, this CDR3 is encoded by other sequences in the same sample as well. V usage is TRBV6-1 and J usage is TRBJ1-1; 7 nucleotides agree with TRBD1. The CDR3 has 14 residues. Germline CDR1 is MNHNS and CDR2 is SASEGT. The ends lost 1 base at V and 5 bases at J; junction bases unmatched: 4. The CDR3 DNA reads TGTGCCAGCAGTGAAGTTTTCAGGGGGACTGAAGCTTTCTTT. Protein product: CASSEVFRGTEAFF.

For this clone: The junction differs from germline at one of its ends, possibly a read error. This CDR3 is CASSVGVVAPGELSF. The CDR3 DNA follows: TGTGCCAGCAGCGTAGGAGTGGTTGCCCCAGGGGAGCTGTCTTTT. This chain uses TRBV9 with TRBJ2-2; possible D gene TRBD1, 6 bases. This CDR3 contains 15 residues. CDR1 and CDR2 (germline): SGDLS, YYNGEE.

This clone was observed at least ten times. V usage is TRBV19 and J usage is TRBJ2-3; no clear D gene. From germline, CDR1 is LNHDA and CDR2 SQIVND (reference sequence). CDR3 length: 14 amino acids. Between the trimmed V and J ends, which lost 5 bases and 2 bases, there was a span of 11 bases. For the CDR3, the DNA is TGTGCCAGTAGTGACCGTGGCGACACAGATACGCAGTATTTT. The encoded protein is CASSDRGDTDTQYF.

A remark on this clone: The junction does not match germline at one end; this may be a read error. The V and J genes are TRBV20-1 and TRBJ2-5, with D unresolved. The CDR3 has 13 residues. CDR1 and CDR2 from the germline V gene are DFQATT and SNEGSKA (reference sequence). The CDR3 region has the DNA TGCATCGTTTGGGTGGCAAGCGAAGAGACACAGTACTTC. This encodes CIVWVASEETQYF.

This chain links TRBV20-1 with TRBJ2-7; 8 bases are a match to TRBD2. The trim removed 2 bases at V and 4 bases at J, leaving 4 bases unmatched. The CDR3 is 13 residues long. Germline values: CDR1 DFQATT, CDR2 SNEGSKA (reference sequence). The CDR3 here is CSARSLAEYEQYF. CDR3 nucleotide sequence: TGCAGTGCTAGATCACTAGCGGAGTACGAGCAGTACTTC.

This clone was seen ten or more times. This specimen includes other DNA sequences encoding the same CDR3. This sequence joins TRBV5-6 and TRBJ1-2; D remains ambiguous. This CDR3 spans 13 amino acids. CDR1 SGHDT and CDR2 YYEEEE come from the germline V gene. Trimming removed 0 bases at V and 4 bases at J, with 7 bases between. The CDR3 is CASSLVGVYGYTF. CDR3 nucleotide sequence: TGTGCCAGCAGCTTGGTCGGCGTCTATGGCTACACCTTC.

In its sample, this clone was seen a few times. The CDR3 DNA follows: TGTGCCAGCAGCGCCGGACAGGGGGGAAACACCATATATTTT. This encodes CASSAGQGGNTIYF. V gene TRBV25-1 combines with J gene TRBJ1-3; 9 nucleotides match TRBD1. The germline V gene has CDR1 MGHDK and CDR2 SYGVNS. J gave up 4 bases and V 6 bases, and 4 bases lay outside the gene matches. The CDR3 is made up of 14 amino acids.

This clone was picked up many times. The J gene is TRBJ2-1, the V gene TRBV24-1; the D gene is possibly TRBD2 (5 bases). Trimming cost V 4 bases and J 3 bases, with 12 bases left between them. This CDR3 spans 15 amino acids. The germline CDR1 and CDR2 sequences are KGHDR and SFDVKD. The CDR3 DNA sequence: TGTGCCACCAGTGACCGATGGACTTTCTACAATGAGCAGTTCTTC. Protein sequence: CATSDRWTFYNEQFF.

This clone has at least ten counts. The chain recombines TRBV20-1 with TRBJ1-5; tentative D call: TRBD1 (5 bases). Germline V gives CDR1 DFQATT, CDR2 SNEGSKA (reference sequence). Trimming took 4 bases from V and 1 from J, leaving 11 bases between them. This CDR3 contains 14 residues. The CDR3 is CSATGRESNQPQHF. The CDR3, as DNA: TGCAGTGCTACAGGGAGGGAGAGCAATCAGCCCCAGCATTTT.

By sample share, this clone is medium-sized. The chain recombines TRBV20-1 with TRBJ2-3; TRBD2 might be the D (5 bases). Germline lookup yields CDR1 DFQATT and CDR2 SNEGSKA (reference sequence). V lost 3 bases, J lost 6 bases, and 22 bases lay in between. CDR3 length: 16 amino acids. CDR3 nucleotide sequence: TGCAGTGCTAGGAACCCCCCAGCCGCCGGGGTGGATACGCAGTATTTT. Translation gives CSARNPPAAGVDTQYF.

V is TRBV15 and J is TRBJ2-1, with TRBD1 matching over 11 bases. Germline V gives CDR1 LNHNV, CDR2 YYDKDF (reference sequence). Trimming at V came to 1 base and at J to 6 bases, leaving 2 bases not matched to a gene. CDR3 length equals 15 residues. The CDR3 nucleotides read TGTGCCACCAGCAGAGGGGGACAGGGGGTCAATGAGCAGTTCTTC. Its protein is CATSRGGQGVNEQFF.

This clone was observed at least ten times. V usage is TRBV3-1 and J usage is TRBJ2-3; D unresolved. Trimming left V 1 base short and J 0 bases short, with 2 bases between. From germline, CDR1 is LGHDT and CDR2 YNNKEL (reference sequence). The CDR3 is 13 residues long. Written as DNA, the CDR3 is TGTGCCAGCAGCCAAGCCAGCACAGATACGCAGTATTTT. Translated, it gives CASSQASTDTQYF.

This clone was seen ten or more times. The chain joins TRBV4-1 to TRBJ2-5; no clear D gene. Germline values: CDR1 MGHRA, CDR2 YSYEKL. The CDR3 has 17 residues. Between the trimmed V and J ends, which lost 0 bases and 0 bases, there was a span of 14 bases. The chain's CDR3 is CASSQDGFTAYQETQYF. CDR3 nucleotide sequence: TGCGCCAGCAGCCAAGACGGGTTCACAGCGTACCAAGAGACCCAGTACTTC.

As regards this clone: The CDR3 ends on some other residue instead of the conserved phenylalanine or tryptophan, so this is likely a read error. This chain joins TRBV20-1 and TRBJ2-1, with 9 bases lining up with TRBD2. CDR1 is DFQATT and CDR2 is SNEGSKA in the germline V gene (reference sequence). Germline trimming cut 0 bases from V and 3 bases from J; bases unmatched to any gene: 0. The CDR3 runs 14 residues. In DNA, the CDR3 is TGCAGTGCTAGAGAAGCGGGAGGCTACAATGAGCAGTTCTTA. It is translated as CSAREAGGYNEQFL.